The next 17 T cell receptor beta chains were all read from a single sample in a study of spatial heterogeneity in lung cancer. General study findings and limits: Expanded intratumoral alpha and beta TCR counts tracked tumor mutation counts.

TCRdb passed the 5' RACE reads through MiXCR, listing each CDR3 protein once. The sample has about 27,000 distinct CDR3 sequences; roughly 7.4% are singletons. Time point given: sample taken at primary tumor resection. These TCRs are of unknown antigen specificity. The source material was lung tumor tissue, sampled at surgery. The origin of the receptors is a male donor with early-stage non-small cell lung cancer.

This clonotype showed up many times. The V gene is TRBV6-2 or TRBV6-3, the J gene TRBJ2-2, with D hard to call. The CDR3 is made up of 12 amino acids. Deletions cut 3 bases from V and 8 bases from J, with 7 bases between. Germline assignment: CDR1 MNHEY and CDR2 SVGEGT. The CDR3, as DNA: TGTGCCAGCAGTTATCGGTCGGGGGAGCTGTTTTTT. Translation gives CASSYRSGELFF.

This clonotype was counted ten times or more. The rearrangement uses TRBV7-9 and TRBJ1-5, with TRBD1 matching 9 bases. Trimming cost V 5 bases and J 6 bases; bases outside gene matches: 5. From germline, CDR1 is SEHNR and CDR2 FQNEAQ (reference sequence). The CDR3 has 14 amino acids. Here the CDR3 DNA reads TGTGCCAGCAGCCAACAGGGGGCGGGTCAGCCCCAGCATTTT. Translation gives CASSQQGAGQPQHF.

This clonotype was counted ten times or more. Here the CDR3 reads CASSRSGETQYF. As DNA, the CDR3 is TGTGCCAGCAGTCGTAGCGGAGAGACCCAGTACTTC. The chain recombines TRBV27 with TRBJ2-5; tentative D call: TRBD2 (6 bases). The germline V and J ends were trimmed by 5 bases and 4 bases, with 8 bases remaining between them. Germline CDR1 is MNHEY and CDR2 is SMNVEV (reference sequence). The CDR3 consists of 12 residues.

This clonotype occurred many times. The chain couples TRBV27 to TRBJ2-7, with D tentatively TRBD2 (6 bases). V lost 0 bases and J 10 bases, leaving 16 bases between the germline ends. This CDR3 is built from 14 residues. Germline CDR1 reads MNHEY; CDR2 reads SMNVEV (reference sequence). The CDR3 region is CASSLSHNGGRQYF. DNA for the CDR3: TGTGCCAGCAGTTTATCACACAACGGGGGTCGTCAGTACTTC.

This clonotype has ten or more counts. V usage is TRBV4-2 and J usage is TRBJ1-5; 7 bases match TRBD1. The CDR3 extends over 17 amino acids. Germline lookup yields CDR1 LGHNA and CDR2 YNFKEQ. The J segment lost 0 bases and the V segment lost 4 bases, leaving 9 bases of the junction unmatched. Here the CDR3 DNA reads TGTGCCAGCAGCCCGCGCCCGGGACAGATTAGCAATCAGCCCCAGCATTTT. It is translated as CASSPRPGQISNQPQHF.

This clonotype appeared many times. J is TRBJ1-5 and V is TRBV7-8, with 7 positions matching TRBD1. The V gene's germline CDR1 is SGHVS and CDR2 FQNEAQ. CDR3 length equals 17 residues. Germline trimming cut 2 bases from V and 11 bases from J; bases unmatched to any gene: 18. The CDR3 DNA follows: TGTGCCAGCAGCTTAATTAGGAACAGGGGTAGATCAGCGGCCCAGCATTTT. This encodes CASSLIRNRGRSAAQHF.

This clonotype was seen at least ten times. V is TRBV3-1 and J is TRBJ2-3; TRBD2 aligns across 14 bases. Germline assignment: CDR1 LGHDT and CDR2 YNNKEL (reference sequence). The length of the CDR3 is 18 residues. After removal of 4 bases from V and 4 bases from J, the junction contained 10 bases not matched to a gene. Written as DNA, the CDR3 is TGTGCCAGCAGCCCCTTCATGGGACTAGCGGGGGTACCAGATACGCAGTATTTT. The encoded protein is CASSPFMGLAGVPDTQYF.

The CDR3 DNA reads TGTGCCAGCAGCTTAGATCGGGCTCGTGCAGGGTCCTATGGCTACACCTTC. Its translation: CASSLDRARAGSYGYTF. The rearrangement uses TRBV7-2 and TRBJ1-2; D perhaps matches TRBD1 (5 bases). Trimming cost V 1 base and J 4 bases, with 19 bases left between them. The length of the CDR3 is 17 residues. Germline loops: CDR1 SGHTA, CDR2 FQGNSA.

This clonotype was recorded at least ten times. This sequence joins TRBV18 and TRBJ2-5, with a possible D match to TRBD1 (6 bases). The V end was cut by 0 bases, the J end by 1 base, with 6 bases between. CDR1 is KGHSH and CDR2 is LQKENI in the germline V gene. The CDR3 has 14 amino acids. CDR3 in DNA: TGTGCCAGCTCACCACCACAGGGCCAAGAGACCCAGTACTTC. Amino acids: CASSPPQGQETQYF.

This clonotype was seen only a few times. This chain connects TRBV6-1 to TRBJ2-2; D is undetermined. CDR1 is MNHNS and CDR2 is SASEGT in the germline V gene. Trimming removed 5 bases from V and 2 bases from J, with 9 bases in between. CDR3 length equals 14 residues. The CDR3 DNA reads as TGTGCCAGCAGTTCCGGTCCCAACACCGGGGAGCTGTTTTTT. It translates to CASSSGPNTGELFF.

This clonotype was counted many times. J is TRBJ2-3 and V is TRBV5-4, with 9 bases matching TRBD2. There are 16 residues in the CDR3. From germline, CDR1 is SGHNT and CDR2 YYREEE (reference sequence). J lost 5 bases, V lost 2 bases, and 9 bases had no gene match. The CDR3 DNA reads as TGTGCCAGCAGCTTAGCGGCGGGGGGGCAGGAAGATACGCAGTATTTT. This codes for CASSLAAGGQEDTQYF.

The rearrangement links TRBV5-5 to TRBJ2-7, with D possibly called TRBD1 or TRBD2 (5 bases each). Germline lookup yields CDR1 SGHKS and CDR2 YYEKEE (reference sequence). The CDR3 totals 15 residues. V was pared by 4 bases and J by 0 bases, with 14 bases between. CDR3 bases: TGTGCCAGCAGCACGGGACCGCAAAGCTCCTACGAGCAGTACTTC. Its translation is CASSTGPQSSYEQYF.

The CDR3 DNA sequence: TGTGCCAGCAGTTACTCGTCCAGGGGCTATAGCAATCAGCCCCAGCATTTT. It encodes CASSYSSRGYSNQPQHF. V is TRBV6-2 or TRBV6-3 and J is TRBJ1-5; possibly TRBD1 for D (6 bases). Trimming cost V 0 bases and J 0 bases, with 12 bases left between them. The CDR3 totals 17 residues. CDR1 and CDR2 from the germline V gene are MNHEY and SVGEGT.

The sample holds many counts of this clonotype. The chain couples TRBV29-1 to TRBJ1-5, with D possibly being TRBD1 (5 bases). This CDR3 is built from 14 residues. Trimming removed 0 bases from V and 11 bases from J, with 17 bases in between. Germline lookup yields CDR1 SQVTM and CDR2 ANQGSEA. This CDR3 is CSVEESGIGGAQHF. CDR3 nucleotides: TGCAGCGTTGAAGAGTCAGGGATCGGGGGGGCCCAGCATTTT. The variable domain in full, with the rest retrieved from reference TRBV29-1 and TRBJ1-5, is SAVISQKPSRDICQRGTSLTIQCQVDSQVTMMFWYRQQPGQSLTLIATANQGSEATYESGFVIDKFPISRPNLTFSTLTVSNMSPEDSSIYLCSVEESGIGGAQHFGDGTRLSIL.

This clonotype was seen ten or more times. The gene calls are TRBV5-4 and TRBJ2-3; the D call may be TRBD1 or TRBD2 (5 bases each). This CDR3 is 14 amino acids long. The germline CDR1 and CDR2 sequences are SGHNT and YYREEE (reference sequence). The V gene lost 1 base and the J gene lost 5 bases, with 11 bases spanning the gap. CDR3 loop: CASSLSGAEDTQYF. CDR3 nucleotides: TGTGCCAGCAGCTTGTCCGGGGCGGAAGATACGCAGTATTTT.

This clonotype was counted many times. V usage is TRBV5-4 and J usage is TRBJ2-3; 13 bases map to TRBD2. V gave up 4 bases and J gave up 5 bases; unmatched junction bases: 7. Germline CDR1 SGHNT, CDR2 YYREEE (reference sequence). The CDR3 is 16 residues long. CDR3 DNA sequence: TGTGCCAGCAGCAATAGACTAGCGGGGGGCGGAGATACGCAGTATTTT. Its translation: CASSNRLAGGGDTQYF.

This clonotype was observed once. This chain joins TRBV13 and TRBJ1-2, with 7 bases matching TRBD1. This CDR3 comprises 15 residues. Losses at the gene ends were 6 bases for V and 6 bases for J; bases not matched to a gene: 13. Germline CDR1 is PRHDT and CDR2 is FYEKMQ (reference sequence). The CDR3 DNA sequence: TGTGCCAGCAGATACTCTAGGGGGCAGTTTGATGGCTACACCTTC. Protein sequence: CASRYSRGQFDGYTF.